What follows describes a single T cell receptor beta chain. This record comes from a study of sequential checkpoint blockade in melanoma. Study in general: Both treatment sequences were followed by maintenance nivolumab. Matched biopsies came pretreatment and at week 13 for 20 to 25 patients. DNA from around 87 pretreatment tumor samples underwent TCRβ immunosequencing.

Treatment noted: randomized to nivolumab then ipilimumab (arm A) or the reverse (arm B). The CDR3 is made up of 13 amino acids. Germline V gives CDR1 LGHNT, CDR2 FRNRAP. With 6 bases removed from V and 16 bases from J, the gap between germline ends came to 22 bases. Sequenced by immunoSEQ multiplex PCR; TCRdb stores in-frame clones only, minus some. This sample has some 18,000 clones, with roughly two thirds found just once. This rearrangement joins TRBV12-5 to TRBJ1-5; tentative D call: TRBD1 (5 bases). This TCR was sampled from a human donor with melanoma. The sample in question was tumor tissue (inferred from file names), obtained from a patient given nivolumab and ipilimumab in sequence. The CDR3 coding sequence is TGTGCTAGTGGCTCCCCCCAGGGACCCTTAATACATTTT. Protein sequence: CASGSPQGPLIHF.